This T cell receptor (beta chain) is drawn from a study of T cell changes during pregnancy in multiple sclerosis. TCRdb's table, derived via immunoSEQ multiplex PCR, lists solely in-frame clones and lacks some. Among tens of thousands of clones listed, about 88% were seen once. Trimming took 5 bases from V and 8 from J, leaving 9 bases between them. The CDR3 length is 11 residues. CDR1 is MNHEY, CDR2 SVGAGI, per germline. The specimen was CD8+ T cells from peripheral blood mononuclear cells, collected before pregnancy. The clonotype was recovered from a female donor with multiple sclerosis, enrolled in a pregnancy study. The chain employs TRBV6-5 and TRBJ1-1; D remains unclear. The chain's CDR3 is CASSPGREAFF. CDR3 nucleotides: TGTGCCAGCAGTCCCGGGAGGGAAGCTTTCTTT.